Below are 16 T cell receptor beta chains sequenced from a single sample in a study of T-cell memory formation after mild COVID-19. TCRdb reprocessed the 5' RACE reads via MiXCR and lists one record per CDR3 protein. The sample holds 580,000 or so distinct CDR3 sequences, approximately 15% seen once. Sequencing was done on a sample of PBMCs or a T cell subset sorted from them (not recorded which). These receptors all come from an adult woman who had mild COVID-19 (a few samples of this study predate the infection). Cell type and time point are not known.

This clonotype has just a few counts. The gene calls are TRBV19 and TRBJ2-1, with TRBD2 matching over 11 bases. V lost 5 bases to trimming and J lost 0 bases; unmatched junction nucleotides: 9. Per germline, CDR1 LNHDA and CDR2 SQIVND (reference sequence). The CDR3 totals 18 residues. As DNA, the CDR3 is TGTGCCAGTAGTCGTATAGCGGGAGGGCCGAGCTCCTACAATGAGCAGTTCTTC. Translated, it gives CASSRIAGGPSSYNEQFF.

This clonotype was observed a handful of times. This chain uses TRBV5-5 with TRBJ2-5; unclear D gene. V shed 4 bases and J shed 5 bases, with 18 bases lying between them. The CDR3 is made up of 15 amino acids. Germline V lookup: CDR1 SGHKS, CDR2 YYEKEE (reference sequence). In DNA, the CDR3 is TGTGCCAGCAGCCTCACTACGGGCGCACGGGAGACCCAGTACTTC. Translated: CASSLTTGARETQYF.

V is TRBV10-3 and J is TRBJ2-7; 7 positions agree with TRBD1. The germline gives CDR1 ENHRY, CDR2 SYGVKD. The CDR3 totals 14 residues. Trimming cost V 5 bases and J 0 bases; bases outside gene matches: 4. The CDR3 DNA is TGTGCCATCAGTCGGGACAGCAACTCCTACGAGCAGTACTTC. This sequence encodes CAISRDSNSYEQYF.

The chain couples TRBV20-1 to TRBJ2-1; 8 bases fit TRBD2. Germline-derived CDR1 and CDR2 are DFQATT and SNEGSKA (reference sequence). V trimming: 3 bases; J trimming: 7 bases; junction bases outside the gene matches: 14. This CDR3 contains 16 residues. The CDR3 DNA reads TGCAGTGCTAGGGGAAAGCGGGGGCGTCCGGGTAATGAGCAGTTCTTC. It yields the protein CSARGKRGRPGNEQFF.

A remark on this clonotype: The junction shows a germline mismatch at one end, possibly a read error. The V gene is TRBV4-3, the J gene TRBJ2-7, with TRBD1 as a possible D gene (6 bases). CDR1 is LGHNA, CDR2 YSLEER, per germline. The CDR3 is 16 residues long. Here the CDR3 reads CVSSQDMGQGWYEQYF. CDR3 nucleotides: TGCGTCAGCAGCCAAGATATGGGCCAGGGGTGGTACGAGCAGTACTTC.

This clonotype was seen a handful of times. The chain links TRBV15 to TRBJ1-1; no clear D gene. The CDR3 spans 14 residues. CDR1 and CDR2 (germline): LNHNV, YYDKDF (reference sequence). V lost 0 bases, J lost 8 bases, and 13 bases lay in between. CDR3 sequence (DNA): TGTGCCACCAGCAGAGATCAGAGGGAGTGGGAAGCTTTCTTT. Its translation is CATSRDQREWEAFF.

In its sample, this clonotype was seen many times. The chain couples TRBV7-8 to TRBJ2-7; a possible D gene is TRBD2 (5 bases). Germline V gene lookup returns CDR1 SGHVS and CDR2 FQNEAQ. The CDR3 consists of 14 residues. The germline V and J ends were trimmed by 1 base and 2 bases, with 9 bases remaining between them. DNA of the CDR3: TGTGCCAGCAGCTTAGAGACTAATCCCTACGAGCAGTACTTC. Translation: CASSLETNPYEQYF.

This clonotype turned up a few times. The rearrangement joins TRBV10-3 to TRBJ2-7, with TRBD1 matching over 9 bases. J lost 3 bases, V lost 6 bases, and 9 bases had no gene match. CDR3 length equals 15 residues. CDR1 and CDR2 from the germline V gene are ENHRY and SYGVKD. The CDR3 nucleotides read TGTGCCATCAGCCTAACCGGGACAGGGAACTACGAGCAGTACTTC. It encodes CAISLTGTGNYEQYF.

This clonotype was detected only a few times. The chain is built from TRBV5-1 and TRBJ2-3; 14 nucleotides match TRBD2. Germline values: CDR1 SGHRS, CDR2 YFSETQ. V was pared by 2 bases and J by 4 bases, with 9 bases of the junction left unmatched. The CDR3 is made up of 18 amino acids. The CDR3 protein is CASSFSTSGGAKADTQYF. Here the CDR3 DNA reads TGCGCCAGCAGCTTTTCGACTAGCGGGGGGGCTAAGGCAGATACGCAGTATTTT.

This clonotype occurred a few times. The chain combines TRBV3-1 with TRBJ2-7, with TRBD2 matching over 7 bases. Per germline, CDR1 LGHDT and CDR2 YNNKEL (reference sequence). The CDR3 is 15 amino acids. J lost 3 bases, V lost 5 bases, and 10 bases had no gene match. In DNA form, the CDR3 reads TGTGCCAGCAGCTACTCCAGGACTAGGAGCTACGAGCAGTACTTC. Translation gives CASSYSRTRSYEQYF.

This rearrangement joins TRBV5-4 to TRBJ2-6, with D possibly being TRBD1 (5 bases). The CDR3 length is 15 residues. Germline CDR1 SGHNT, CDR2 YYREEE (reference sequence). V was trimmed by 4 bases and J by 0 bases, leaving 8 bases between them. The CDR3 DNA follows: TGTGCCAGCAGCGGAACAGGCTCTGGGGCCAACGTCCTGACTTTC. This gives the protein CASSGTGSGANVLTF.

The CDR3 region is CASSLGGSRTDTQYF. The CDR3, as DNA: TGTGCCAGCAGTCTCGGCGGGAGCCGTACAGATACGCAGTATTTT. The J gene is TRBJ2-3, the V gene TRBV25-1; 7 bases fit TRBD2. V shed 5 bases and J 3 bases; nucleotides not matched to a gene: 8. The CDR3 extends over 15 amino acids. The germline CDR1 and CDR2 sequences are MGHDK and SYGVNS.

This chain links TRBV6-6 with TRBJ2-7; the match to TRBD2 covers 7 bases. The CDR3 has 13 amino acids. J was trimmed by 1 base and V by 7 bases; bases with no gene match: 4. CDR1 and CDR2 from the germline V gene are MNHNY and SVGAGI (reference sequence). The CDR3 is CASTWGGSYEQYF. CDR3 DNA sequence: TGTGCCAGCACCTGGGGGGGGTCCTACGAGCAGTACTTC.

This clonotype was picked up a small number of times. The rearrangement joins TRBV20-1 to TRBJ1-5; D not certain. V gave up 0 bases and J gave up 0 bases, with 9 bases separating them. Germline CDR1 reads DFQATT; CDR2 reads SNEGSKA (reference sequence). The CDR3 is 15 residues long. The CDR3 loop is CSARERAGSNQPQHF. CDR3 sequence (DNA): TGCAGTGCTAGAGAACGGGCGGGTAGCAATCAGCCCCAGCATTTT.

This chain connects TRBV11-2 to TRBJ2-1, with TRBD1 as a possible D gene (5 bases). V was pared by 0 bases and J by 7 bases, with 16 bases between. The germline gives CDR1 SGHAT, CDR2 FQNNGV. The CDR3 is 16 residues long. The CDR3 region is CASSLDVWGGLNEQFF. For the CDR3, the DNA is TGTGCCAGCAGCTTAGATGTTTGGGGCGGATTAAATGAGCAGTTCTTC.

This clonotype turned up a few times. The genes are TRBV6-5 and TRBJ2-2, with a tentative D call TRBD2 (5 bases). The CDR3 totals 15 residues. Deletions cut 6 bases from V and 4 bases from J, with 15 bases between. From germline, CDR1 is MNHEY and CDR2 SVGAGI. The CDR3: CASSRATGGTGELFF. As DNA, the CDR3 is TGTGCCAGCAGCCGCGCAACTGGAGGCACCGGGGAGCTGTTTTTT.